This TCR beta chain was observed in a study of blood T cell repertoires in COVID-19. Study context: PBMCs, B-cell-depleted T cells, or T cells provided the cDNA or gDNA that made up the material.

The V gene's germline CDR1 is MNHEY and CDR2 SVGEGT. V was clipped by 1 base and J by 6 bases, with 11 bases between them. This CDR3 region has 14 residues. Only in-frame clones appear in the TCRdb table, and some are missing; sequencing was by immunoSEQ multiplex PCR. Here the sample spans some 190,000 clones, approximately 86% being singletons. V and J are TRBV6-2 or TRBV6-3 and TRBJ2-3; no reliable D call. Material: peripheral blood. This TCR came from a man aged 18-30 years with active or convalescent COVID-19. DNA for the CDR3: TGTGCCAGCAGTTACTTGACCCAAGCGGATACGCAGTATTTT. Protein: CASSYLTQADTQYF.